This T cell receptor (beta chain) was observed in a study of cytomegalovirus exposure and HLA in healthy donors. Study-wide results and limits: The study listed approximately 160 cytomegalovirus-associated TCR beta chains.

Researchers ran the PCR with 60 Vbeta and 13 Jbeta primers. Profiled with immunoSEQ multiplex PCR; TCRdb holds only in-frame clones, not every one. Of approximately 130,000 clones detected, approximately 81% appear once; the ten largest clones hold roughly 2.2%. Note on this clone: Its specificity is unknown.

The sample taken for sequencing was PBMCs. The sequence came from a woman aged 40 to 50 in good health and CMV-seronegative.

In DNA, the CDR3 is TGTGCCAGTAGTATAGGGCAGGGATATAGCAATCAGCCCCAGCATTTT. This sequence encodes CASSIGQGYSNQPQHF. The chain is built from TRBV19 and TRBJ1-5, with D maybe TRBD1 (5 bases). CDR1 and CDR2 from the germline V gene are LNHDA and SQIVND (reference sequence). The CDR3 sequence is 16 residues long. With 1 base removed from V and 0 bases from J, the gap between germline ends came to 10 bases.